This TCR beta chain comes out of a study of T cell repertoires in cytomegalovirus infection. About the study: Public TCR beta signatures were indicative of both CMV infection and a matching HLA type.

CDR3 length equals 15 residues. The V gene's germline CDR1 is MNHEY and CDR2 SVGEGT. Losses at the gene ends were 5 bases for V and 2 bases for J; bases not matched to a gene: 6. TCRdb fed the reads into MiXCR, producing one record per CDR3 protein. The data show over 150,000 distinct CDR3 sequences, around 14% seen once. V and J are TRBV6-2 or TRBV6-3 and TRBJ1-5, with TRBD1 matching 7 bases. The sample comprised PBMCs. This TCR was recovered from a human donor in good health (CMV status not recorded). Some clones in this sample may be carry-over from other donors' samples. The CDR3 is CASSTRQGGNQPQHF. The CDR3 bases are TGTGCCAGCAGTACCCGACAGGGCGGCAATCAGCCCCAGCATTTT.